The T cell receptor beta chain described here comes from a study of shared clonotypes between healthy human individuals. On the study more broadly: Three plates each covered CD4 naive and memory; CD8 naive two, CD8 memory one.

Here immunoSEQ multiplex PCR was the method, and the copy in TCRdb shows in-frame clones only, minus some. The table records under 600,000 clones, around 97% of them present only once. This CDR3 has 16 amino acids. The ends lost 4 bases at V and 3 bases at J; junction bases unmatched: 7. The V gene's germline CDR1 is MGHRA and CDR2 YSYEKL. Sequencing was done on a sample of naive CD4+ T cells sorted from blood. As for subset: CD45RA+ positively selected. This TCR came from a woman in her thirties in good health. The chain links TRBV4-1 to TRBJ2-1, with 9 bases that match TRBD2. For the CDR3, the DNA is TGCGCCAGCAGCCTGCTAGGTAGCGGGAGCTACAATGAGCAGTTCTTC. Protein sequence: CASSLLGSGSYNEQFF.